What follows is one TCR beta chain and its context. Per the authors' pipeline: Reference gene primer amplification yielded estimated nucleated cell counts. Libraries were prepared by immunoSEQ multiplex PCR; TCRdb keeps only in-frame clonotypes and omits some of them. That table supplies the V and J calls and clone size; D and trimming were determined from the DNA. This sample has 160,000 or so clones, with 75% to 90% found just once. The source of the sample is a study of blood T cell repertoires in COVID-19. About the study: Sites in the United States, Italy and Spain provided acute and convalescent COVID-19 samples. PBMCs, B-cell-depleted T cells, or T cells provided the cDNA or gDNA that made up the material.

Germline V gene lookup returns CDR1 MDHEN and CDR2 SYDVKM. After removal of 6 bases from V and 2 bases from J, the junction contained 9 bases not matched to a gene. This CDR3 is built from 16 residues. This chain links TRBV28 with TRBJ2-4; TRBD2 matches at 8 bases. This sequence originates from a woman in her forties with acute or convalescent COVID-19. Sample: peripheral blood. As DNA, the CDR3 is TGTGCCAGCAGCGGGGGGGCAGCCATATCCAAAAACATTCAGTACTTC. Translating gives CASSGGAAISKNIQYF.